There are a few counts of the clone carrying this T cell receptor (beta chain). TCRdb recomputed calls from the PCR reads with MiXCR, one row per CDR3 protein. In the table there are 7,500 to 9,500 distinct CDR3 sequences, around 13% of which are singletons. The data derive from a study of CXCR3 chemokines and chemotherapy response in bladder cancer. With V trimmed by 6 bases and J by 0 bases, 5 bases remained unmatched. The CDR3 runs 16 residues. Germline assignment: CDR1 MNHEY and CDR2 SVGAGI. The receptor was derived from a human donor with bladder cancer that responded to neoadjuvant chemotherapy. The chain employs TRBV6-5 and TRBJ1-4, with TRBD1 matching over 9 bases. The sample was acquired from a patient whose treatment included neoadjuvant chemotherapy. CDR3 in DNA: TGTGCCAGCAGGACGACAGGGGGAACAACTAATGAAAAACTGTTTTTT. Translating gives CASRTTGGTTNEKLFF.